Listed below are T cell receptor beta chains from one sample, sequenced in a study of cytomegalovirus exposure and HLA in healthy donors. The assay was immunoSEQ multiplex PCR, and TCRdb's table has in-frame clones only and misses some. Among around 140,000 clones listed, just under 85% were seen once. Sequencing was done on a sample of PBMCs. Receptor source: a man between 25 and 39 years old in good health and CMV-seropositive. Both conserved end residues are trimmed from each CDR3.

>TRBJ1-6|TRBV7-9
ASTSGQSNSPLH
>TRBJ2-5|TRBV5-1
ASRTGTGGAEETQY
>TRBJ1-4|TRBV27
ATSKGTGGPTNEKLF
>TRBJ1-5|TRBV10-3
AIRGNGNQPQH
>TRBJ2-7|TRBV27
ASSLSGWAYEQY
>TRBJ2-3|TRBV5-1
ASSQGLAGRTGTQY
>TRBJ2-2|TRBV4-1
ASSPPGTGAGGELF
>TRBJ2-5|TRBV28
ASSSFRQAEEETQY
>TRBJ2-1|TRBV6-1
ASSEPPLGVDEQF
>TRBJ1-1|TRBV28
ASRGTGRVEAF
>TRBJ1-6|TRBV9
ASSPGQIDNSPLH
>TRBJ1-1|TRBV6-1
ASRPSTGGRTEAF
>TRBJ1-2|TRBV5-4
ASSLAGTGYST
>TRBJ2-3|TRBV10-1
ASGGSTDTQY
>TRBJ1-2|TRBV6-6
AIGAGDRGLGYT
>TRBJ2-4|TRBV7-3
ASSLAGGRGNIQY
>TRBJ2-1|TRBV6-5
ASSSPQLAGLNEQF
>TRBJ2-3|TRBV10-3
AISGGGESSTDTQY
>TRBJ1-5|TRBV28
ASSWAEVGRQPQH
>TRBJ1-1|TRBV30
AWTPGSPGEAF
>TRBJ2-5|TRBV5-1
ASSLDLGGGMRTQY
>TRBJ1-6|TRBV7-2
ASSKNNSPLH
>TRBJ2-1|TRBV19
ASSAGTSYNEQF
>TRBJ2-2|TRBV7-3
ASSLTGTAGELF
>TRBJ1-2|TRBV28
ASSTEKNYGYT
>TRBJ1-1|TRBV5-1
ASSLEVGGEAF
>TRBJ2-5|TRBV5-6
ASKAVAEETQY
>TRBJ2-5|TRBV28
ASSLESGEETQY
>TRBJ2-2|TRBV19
ASSISSGRASGELF
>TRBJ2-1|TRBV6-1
ASSRDSGGAGEQF
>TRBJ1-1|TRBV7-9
ASSEVNTEAF
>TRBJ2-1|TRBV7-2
ASSWLNEQF